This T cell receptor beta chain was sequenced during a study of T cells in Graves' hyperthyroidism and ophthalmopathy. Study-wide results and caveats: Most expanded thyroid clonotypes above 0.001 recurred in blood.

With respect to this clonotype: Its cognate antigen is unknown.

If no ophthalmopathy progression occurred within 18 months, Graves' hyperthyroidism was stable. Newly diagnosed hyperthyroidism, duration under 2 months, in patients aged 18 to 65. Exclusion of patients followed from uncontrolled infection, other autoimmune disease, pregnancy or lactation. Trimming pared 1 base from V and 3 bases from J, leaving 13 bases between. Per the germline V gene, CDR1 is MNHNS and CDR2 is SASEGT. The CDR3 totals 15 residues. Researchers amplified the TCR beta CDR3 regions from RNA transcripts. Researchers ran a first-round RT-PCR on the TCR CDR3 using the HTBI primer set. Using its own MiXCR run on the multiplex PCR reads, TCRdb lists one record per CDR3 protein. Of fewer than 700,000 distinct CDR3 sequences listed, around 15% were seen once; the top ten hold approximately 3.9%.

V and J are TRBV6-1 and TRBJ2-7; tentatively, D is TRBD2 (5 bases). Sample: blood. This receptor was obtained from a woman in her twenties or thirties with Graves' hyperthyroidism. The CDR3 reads CASSEVDEGSYEQYF. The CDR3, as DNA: TGTGCCAGCAGTGAAGTAGATGAGGGAAGCTACGAGCAGTACTTC.